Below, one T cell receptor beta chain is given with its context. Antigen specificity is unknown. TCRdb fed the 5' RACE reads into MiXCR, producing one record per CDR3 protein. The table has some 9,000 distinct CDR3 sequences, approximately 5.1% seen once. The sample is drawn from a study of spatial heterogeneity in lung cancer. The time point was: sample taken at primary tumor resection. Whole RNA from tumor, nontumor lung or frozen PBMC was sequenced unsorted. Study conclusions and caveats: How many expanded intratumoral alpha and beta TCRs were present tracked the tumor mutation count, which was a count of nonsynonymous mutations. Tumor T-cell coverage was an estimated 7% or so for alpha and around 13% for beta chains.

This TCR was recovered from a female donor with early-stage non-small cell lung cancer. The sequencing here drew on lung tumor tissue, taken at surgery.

The CDR3 DNA is TGTGCCAGCAGCCACACAGGGGGCAGTCAGCCCCAGCATTTT. Translation: CASSHTGGSQPQHF. This rearrangement joins TRBV12-3 or TRBV12-4 to TRBJ1-5, with 9 bases identical to TRBD1. V lost 6 bases to trimming and J lost 6 bases; unmatched junction nucleotides: 6. This CDR3 has 14 amino acids.